These 14 T cell receptor beta chains were sequenced from one sample in a study of cytomegalovirus exposure and HLA in healthy donors. The repertoire was sequenced with immunoSEQ multiplex PCR; TCRdb's copy has only in-frame clones and lacks some. The repertoire holds over 200,000 clones, with 70% to 90% as singletons. The sequenced sample was PBMCs. The receptors here all came from a woman under 30 in good health and CMV-seronegative.

The V and J genes are TRBV27 and TRBJ1-2, with D tentatively TRBD1 (5 bases). The CDR3 is 14 residues long. Germline CDR1 is MNHEY and CDR2 is SMNVEV (reference sequence). The ends were cut back, 6 bases at V and 8 bases at J, with 19 bases in the middle. CDR3 DNA sequence: TGTGCCAGCAGGCGAAGCGCGGGACTATCGGGCTACACCTTC. Translated, it gives CASRRSAGLSGYTF.

CDR3 amino acids: CAISGASGRSSYNEQFF. DNA of the CDR3: TGTGCCATCAGTGGGGCTAGCGGGAGGAGCTCCTACAATGAGCAGTTCTTC. This rearrangement joins TRBV10-3 to TRBJ2-1; TRBD2 agrees at 11 bases. The CDR3 is 17 amino acids. V trimming: 4 bases; J trimming: 0 bases; junction bases outside the gene matches: 5. Germline assignment: CDR1 ENHRY and CDR2 SYGVKD.

This chain connects TRBV27 to TRBJ2-3; D possibly corresponds to TRBD2 (5 bases). Per germline, CDR1 MNHEY and CDR2 SMNVEV (reference sequence). The V gene lost 5 bases and the J gene lost 4 bases, with 13 bases spanning the gap. The CDR3 is 14 residues long. The CDR3 protein is CASSGLRLSDTQYF. The CDR3 DNA reads as TGTGCCAGCAGTGGACTTCGGTTATCAGATACGCAGTATTTT.

The rearrangement joins TRBV19 to TRBJ2-3; D might be TRBD1 (6 bases). The CDR3 consists of 14 residues. V lost 10 bases and J 7 bases, leaving 21 bases between the germline ends. Germline V gene lookup returns CDR1 LNHDA and CDR2 SQIVND (reference sequence). The CDR3 spells CATGPTGAANTQYF. CDR3 nucleotides: TGTGCCACCGGACCGACAGGAGCGGCGAATACGCAGTATTTT. The complete variable domain, with remaining parts taken from reference TRBV19 and TRBJ2-3, reads DGGITQSPKYLFRKEGQNVTLSCEQNLNHDAMYWYRQDPGQGLRLIYYSQIVNDFQKGDIAEGYSVSREKKESFPLTVTSAQKNPTAFYLCATGPTGAANTQYFGPGTRLTVL.

The V gene is TRBV6-5, the J gene TRBJ1-1; 7 nucleotides align to TRBD1. The CDR3 length is 15 residues. Trimming took 5 bases from V and 4 from J; bases not matched to a gene: 10. In germline, CDR1 is MNHEY, CDR2 SVGAGI. The CDR3 region is CASSTKPGGSTEAFF. For the CDR3, the DNA is TGTGCCAGCAGTACGAAGCCAGGGGGGTCCACTGAAGCTTTCTTT.

This rearrangement joins TRBV5-4 to TRBJ2-4, with 7 bases that match TRBD1. The germline V gene has CDR1 SGHNT and CDR2 YYREEE (reference sequence). The CDR3 has 15 amino acids. J was trimmed by 7 bases and V by 4 bases; bases with no gene match: 11. The CDR3 sequence: CASSKAETGSNIQYF. The CDR3 region has the DNA TGTGCCAGCAGCAAGGCGGAGACAGGGTCCAACATTCAGTACTTC.

The gene calls are TRBV28 and TRBJ2-4; 10 bases line up with TRBD1. Germline V gives CDR1 MDHEN, CDR2 SYDVKM. The V segment lost 6 bases and the J segment 10 bases; nucleotides outside the gene matches: 9. The CDR3 runs 14 residues. CDR3 region: CASRPNGQGVIQYF. The CDR3 DNA follows: TGTGCCAGCAGACCAAACGGACAGGGGGTGATTCAGTACTTC.

The J gene is TRBJ2-7, the V gene TRBV6-5, with 8 bases that match TRBD1. This CDR3 is built from 15 residues. Germline trimming cut 5 bases from V and 0 bases from J; bases unmatched to any gene: 6. CDR1 is MNHEY, CDR2 SVGAGI, per germline. For the CDR3, the DNA is TGTGCCAGCAGTCCCGGGACAGGCTTCTCCTACGAGCAGTACTTC. Encoded protein: CASSPGTGFSYEQYF.

This chain connects TRBV28 to TRBJ2-7; no reliable D call. Trimming left V 2 bases short and J 11 bases short, with 13 bases between. Germline assignment: CDR1 MDHEN and CDR2 SYDVKM. The CDR3 loop spans 12 amino acids. The CDR3 here is CASSLLRQAKYF. CDR3 DNA: TGTGCCAGCAGTTTACTCCGGCAGGCGAAGTACTTC.

J is TRBJ1-2 and V is TRBV6-6; the match to TRBD1 covers 10 bases. Germline V gene data show CDR1 as MNHNY and CDR2 as SVGAGI (reference sequence). This CDR3 is built from 14 residues. V shed 6 bases, J shed 6 bases, and the junction held 7 bases outside the gene matches. The CDR3 bases are TGTGCCAGCAGCAGCGGACAGGGGGGTAATGGCTACACCTTC. Amino acids: CASSSGQGGNGYTF.

The genes are TRBV27 and TRBJ2-3; D is unclear. CDR1 and CDR2 from the germline V gene are MNHEY and SMNVEV (reference sequence). Trimming cost V 2 bases and J 0 bases, with 9 bases left between them. The CDR3 runs to 15 residues. The CDR3 protein is CASSLLGTSTDTQYF. The CDR3 nucleotides are TGTGCCAGCAGTTTACTGGGCACTAGCACAGATACGCAGTATTTT.

About this clone itself: The same CDR3 is also encoded by other DNA sequences in this sample. The rearrangement uses TRBV7-2 and TRBJ2-7; D may be TRBD2 (6 bases). V gave up 3 bases and J gave up 2 bases, with 11 bases separating them. Germline V lookup: CDR1 SGHTA, CDR2 FQGNSA. CDR3 length equals 14 residues. The CDR3 spells CASSFLAETYEQYF. The DNA of the CDR3 is TGTGCCAGCAGCTTTTTAGCGGAAACCTACGAGCAGTACTTC.

CDR3 in amino acids: CASSQQGDYGYTF. The CDR3 bases are TGTGCCAGCTCCCAACAGGGGGACTATGGCTACACCTTC. The V gene is TRBV18, the J gene TRBJ1-2; the match to TRBD1 covers 8 bases. The CDR3 is 13 residues long. Germline V gene data show CDR1 as KGHSH and CDR2 as LQKENI. Germline trimming cut 6 bases from V and 3 bases from J; bases unmatched to any gene: 3.

V usage is TRBV27 and J usage is TRBJ2-3; D not certain. V was pared by 2 bases and J by 4 bases, with 7 bases between. This CDR3 comprises 13 residues. Germline V gene lookup returns CDR1 MNHEY and CDR2 SMNVEV (reference sequence). The CDR3 reads CASSLTEPDTQYF. Here the CDR3 DNA reads TGTGCCAGCAGTTTAACGGAGCCAGATACGCAGTATTTT.